This record concerns one T cell receptor (beta chain) sequence. Its antigen specificity is not known. No base quality information exists; no much larger clone differs at one position. The data were taken from a study of cytomegalovirus exposure and HLA in healthy donors (dated by TCRdb to the late 2010s). Turning to the overall study: According to an earlier analysis of 587 of the donors, about 190 million T cells yielded 90 million to 140 million unique TCR beta sequences and roughly 280 Gb of sequence data. Approximately 300 gigabases of sequencing data and around 88 million unique TCR sequences made up an early release that covered approximately 700 HLA-typed donors. Of the approximately 400 genotyped donors, over 80% were placed in the genetic ancestry cluster associated with self-reported Caucasian donors. The study aimed to test whether cataloging public T cell receptors could reveal signatures of past pathogen exposure. The T cell repertoires of under 750 subjects were profiled by immunosequencing and related to cytomegalovirus serostatus. Along with the roughly 700-subject first cohort, a separate validation cohort of more than 90 different subjects was used. To predict cytomegalovirus infection status, the study brought together high-throughput TCR immunosequencing, statistical association of individual TCRs with disease status, and machine learning. To study patterns of TCR occurrence, a later analysis re-analyzed previously published TCR beta repertoires from around 660 donors and added high-resolution HLA genotyping. Rather than drawing on any new phenotypic data, the later analysis identified candidate immune exposures from TCR beta sequences and the way those sequences occurred across donors. In an earlier analysis of over 550 of the donors, high-throughput TCR beta sequencing was used to judge whether each TCR beta V gene segment behaved as functional or pseudogenic. Alongside the repertoire data, information on donor age, sex, ethnicity and CMV serostatus was compiled. A later genetic analysis took genome-wide SNP genotypes for about three fifths of the 666 donors and used that subset as a discovery cohort. Every repertoire in the discovery cohort had been generated on one and the same sequencing platform. HLA typing included class I and class II loci at four-digit resolution. The number of typed donors differed by locus: 629-630 for A, B, C, DRB1 and DQB1; some 500 for DQA1; approximately 600 for DPA1; and approximately 450 for DPB1. Because of strong linkage in the cohort, a handful of DR-DQ haplotypes were treated as single units for association and clustering. Across some 400 genotyped donors of the cohort, an average of about 240,000 unique TCR beta nucleotide sequences per donor were sequenced, and roughly 18% of those sequences were non-productive.

The library was prepared using the immunoSEQ multiplex PCR assay. For the multiplex PCR, a mixture combining 60 forward primers for TCR Vbeta segments and 13 reverse primers for TCR Jbeta segments was used. The CDR3 region of rearranged TCR beta genes was amplified from genomic DNA by a multiplex PCR assay. On the Illumina HiSeq System, the amplified TCR beta libraries were sequenced as 87-base-pair reads. On the study's bioinformatics: A later analysis counted tens of millions of unique TCR beta chains across the 500 to 850 repertoires, and some 11 million of these chains were shared by at least two donors. A nearest-neighbor algorithm error-corrected the raw reads and collapsed the reads into unique sequences, merging closely related sequences to remove PCR and sequencing errors. To assign V, D and J gene segments, CDR3 sequences were aligned to IMGT reference sequences. For a sequence to be retained, a match of at least six nucleotides to both a V gene segment and a J gene segment was required. A rearrangement was called productive if the CDR3 had no stop codons and remained in frame with V and J, and every other rearrangement was called non-productive. CDR3 was defined by IMGT convention, running from the second conserved V-encoded cysteine to the conserved J-encoded phenylalanine. Sequences without an unambiguous match to a single V gene segment were excluded from the earlier analysis of about 630 of the donors. In an earlier analysis of 450 to 700 of the donors, V segments were called functional above 56.7% productive rearrangements and were called segregating when the between-donor standard deviation exceeded 5%. To diagnose cytomegalovirus status from the catalog of TCR beta chain sequences, a statistical classification framework was built. V and J gene assignment, in a later analysis, came from comparing TCR nucleotide sequences with IMGT/GENE-DB human TR gene sequences. In a later analysis, CDR3 sequences and most-parsimonious VDJ recombination scenarios were assigned using the TCRdist pipeline. A later analysis defined each TCR beta chain by its CDR3 amino acid sequence plus V-gene family, and excluded reads lacking a unique V-gene family. In a later analysis, fewer than 650 highly shared, low-generation-probability nucleotide sequences were removed to address suspected cross-contamination and a sequencing artifact. A later analysis calculated a clonal expansion index for each public chain from normalized within-repertoire ranks of inferred template counts. In a later analysis, generation probabilities were computed with a VDJ recombination model fitted to out-of-frame rearrangements, and the resulting probabilities were checked against IGoR. Hypergeometric tests were used in a later analysis to score TCR-TCR, TCR-HLA and TCR-CMV co-occurrence, with a repertoire-size bias correction applied to the TCR pairs. In a later analysis, false discovery rates were estimated by permuting HLA or CMV assignments 20 times. In a later analysis, co-occurring TCRs were grouped using DBSCAN, with TCRdist sequence similarity added in when clustering inside HLA-allele-positive subsets. Repertoires with fewer than 30,000 or more than 120,000 public chains, plus five repertoires with anomalous nucleotide sharing, were excluded from co-occurrence clustering. TCRdb limited this immuneACCESS table to in-frame rearrangements with V and J called. A share of clones is missing; checked studies link under half to unresolved V genes, and the rest is unexplained. V and J calls and clone size are copied from that table; D and trimming were computed from the DNA. The sample table lists about 120,000 clones, roughly 9.9% of them with a count of one. The top ten clones comprise less than 4% of the sample.

The cysteine opens and the phenylalanine closes a CDR3 of 15 amino acids. The read is trimmed to its CDR3 DNA, 45 bases read in frame from base 1. The junction carries 19 bases between V and J, which are trimmed by 3 bases and 8 bases respectively. Per the germline V gene (reference sequence), LNHDA is the CDR1 and SQIVND is the CDR2. The cohort consisted of fewer than 700 healthy bone marrow donors. At the time of sampling, every cohort member was nominally healthy, though immune exposures that went unrecorded were likely present. The donor was CMV seronegative and was included in the group of about 350 seronegative cohort members. Every donor gave a peripheral blood sample, and the peripheral blood mononuclear cells from that sample were used for TCR beta sequencing. Genomic DNA extraction from the blood cell samples was performed with the Qiagen DNeasy Blood Extraction Kit. The investigation overall reported the following: A later analysis associated some 17,000 TCR beta sequences with specific HLA alleles at a false discovery rate of 0.05. In an earlier analysis of roughly 500 of the donors, most TCR beta V segments appeared in productive rearrangements about 87% or about 30% of the time, broadly matching IMGT annotations. A total of around 150 TCR beta chains were listed by the study as associated with cytomegalovirus. A later genetic analysis reported fewer N-insertions in productive TCRs among donors in an Asian-associated ancestry cluster than the roughly 640-donor mean. Correlated functional status among segregating V segments might reflect linkage disequilibrium, but an unknown experimental factor could not be ruled out. A further reported finding was that TCR beta sequences accurately predicted the HLA-A and HLA-B alleles for most subjects in the first cohort. Most CMV-associated TCR beta chains appeared to be HLA-restricted in a later analysis, and the HLA associations seemed to be driven largely by CMV exposure. The presence/absence analyses assumed that sequencing depth was roughly uniform across donors, and that assumption may not be true. A later analysis found that HLA-associated TCR beta chains were more clonally expanded and had lower generation probabilities than equally common non-associated chains. According to a later analysis, parvovirus B19, influenza, CMV and Epstein-Barr virus appeared linked to several top co-occurrence clusters. The 87-base-pair reads could not distinguish some IMGT-functional V segments, including TRBV6-2 and TRBV6-3, so those segments were excluded. Because HLA typing was unavailable for some donors at each locus, only the typed subset was used in association tests. It was suggested by the authors that the approach could potentially be generalized to other disease states and immunological phenotypes. In vitro tests confirmed that a few of the cytomegalovirus-associated TCR beta chains recognize cytomegalovirus antigens. Some 15 rarely observed V segments, including chromosome 9 orphons, were excluded from the earlier analysis of about 500 of the donors because counts were too low. A later analysis found that TCR association rates varied across HLA loci, with DRB1 alleles showing the most associated TCRs and HLA-C alleles the fewest. In both the original and validation cohorts, the classifier was reported to diagnose cytomegalovirus status with high specificity and sensitivity. Assigning TCR associations to individual alleles was difficult when HLA alleles, especially DR and DQ, strongly co-occurred. This cohort had only TCR beta chains sequenced, and the lack of alpha or paired-chain data limited which features could be detected. A cluster of highly shared sequence variants was judged likely to represent a technical artifact of the sequencing pipeline. The only immune exposure information available for the cohort was CMV serostatus. While some public TCRs were present in many individuals, most TCR sequences turned up only very rarely across donors. An association between a missense DCLRE1C variant and V-gene and J-gene trimming of TCR beta chains was found in a later genetic analysis and replicated in an independent cohort.

This sequence was found in a young man in good health and CMV-seronegative. The material sequenced was PBMCs. This sequence uses TRBV19 and TRBJ1-2; a tentative D call is TRBD1 (6 bases match). The sequence in DNA is TGTGCCAGTAGTATTACCGGGACATCCTTCGGAGGCTACACCTTC. This is translated as CASSITGTSFGGYTF.